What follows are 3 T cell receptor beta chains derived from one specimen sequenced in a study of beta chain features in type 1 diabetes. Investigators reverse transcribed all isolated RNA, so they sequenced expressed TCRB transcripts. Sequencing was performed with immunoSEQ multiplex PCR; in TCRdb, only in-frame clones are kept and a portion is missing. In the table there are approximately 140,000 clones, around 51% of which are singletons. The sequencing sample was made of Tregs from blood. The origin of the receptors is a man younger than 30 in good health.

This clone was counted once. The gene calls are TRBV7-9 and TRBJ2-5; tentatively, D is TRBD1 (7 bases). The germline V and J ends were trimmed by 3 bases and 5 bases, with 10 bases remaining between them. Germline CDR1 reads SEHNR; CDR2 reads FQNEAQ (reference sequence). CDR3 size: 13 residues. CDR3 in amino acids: CASSLAGGETQYF. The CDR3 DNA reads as TGTGCCAGCAGCTTGGCAGGGGGGGAGACCCAGTACTTC. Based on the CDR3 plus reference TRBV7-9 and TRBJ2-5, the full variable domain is DTGVSQNPRHKITKRGQNVTFRCDPISEHNRLYWYRQTLGQGPEFLTYFQNEAQLEKSRLLSDRFSAERPKGSFSTLEIQRTEQGDSAMYLCASSLAGGETQYFGPGTRLLVL.

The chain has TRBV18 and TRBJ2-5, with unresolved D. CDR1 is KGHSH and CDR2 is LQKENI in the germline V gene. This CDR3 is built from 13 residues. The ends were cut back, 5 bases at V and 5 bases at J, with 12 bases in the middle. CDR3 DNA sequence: TGTGCCAGCTCAATGTCAGGAAGGGAGACCCAGTACTTC. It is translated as CASSMSGRETQYF.

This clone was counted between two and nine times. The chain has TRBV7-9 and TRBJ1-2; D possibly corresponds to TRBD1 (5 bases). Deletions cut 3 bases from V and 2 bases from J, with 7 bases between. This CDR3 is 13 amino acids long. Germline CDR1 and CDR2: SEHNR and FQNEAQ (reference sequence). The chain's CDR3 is CASSFRANYGYTF. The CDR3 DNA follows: TGTGCCAGCAGCTTCAGGGCCAACTATGGCTACACCTTC. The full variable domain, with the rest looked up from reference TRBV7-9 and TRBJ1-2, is DTGVSQNPRHKITKRGQNVTFRCDPISEHNRLYWYRQTLGQGPEFLTYFQNEAQLEKSRLLSDRFSAERPKGSFSTLEIQRTEQGDSAMYLCASSFRANYGYTFGSGTRLTVV.